This T cell receptor beta chain was retrieved from a study of T-cell reconstitution after alpha-beta-depleted transplantation in children. Notes on the study in general: The main origin of T-cell counts and diversity one year after transplant was newly produced T cells. In some patients, recipient T cells and intrathymic progenitors surviving conditioning explained high day-60 diversity. Several hundred expanded graft clones reportedly were the source of alpha-beta T cells about two months after transplant.

Comments on this clonotype: Its antigen remains unknown.

Unique molecular identifiers were used in preparing the TCRbeta library. Each CDR3 protein gets one entry after TCRdb re-called the PCR reads with MiXCR. Of approximately 980,000 distinct CDR3 sequences in the sample, about 26% are singletons; the top ten hold more than 25%. The CDR3 length is 13 residues. V gave up 4 bases and J gave up 10 bases, with 14 bases separating them. Germline loops: CDR1 SEHNR, CDR2 FQNEAQ (reference sequence). The rearrangement uses TRBV7-9 and TRBJ2-1; tentative D call: TRBD2 (5 bases). This receptor was taken from a boy younger than two who had a stem cell transplant for SCID, so the T cells may come from the graft donor. Sample: PBMCs, mostly from graft donor cells, taken 360 days after TCRalphabeta/CD19-depleted stem cell transplant. CDR3 amino acids: CASSSLSTGEQFF. The CDR3, as DNA: TGTGCCAGCAGCTCCCTCAGTACGGGAGAGCAGTTCTTC.